The 14 T cell receptor beta chains given below trace back to one sample, sequenced in a study of T-cell memory formation after mild COVID-19. MiXCR, run by TCRdb on the 5' RACE reads, gives a single entry per CDR3 protein. This repertoire shows 470,000 or so distinct CDR3 sequences, approximately 23% found once; its top ten account for under 15%. The specimen was PBMCs or a T cell subset sorted from them (not recorded which). These receptors were obtained from an adult woman who had mild COVID-19 (a few samples of this study predate the infection). Cell type and time point are not known.

This clonotype was seen only a few times. This chain connects TRBV7-8 to TRBJ2-3; unclear D gene. The germline gives CDR1 SGHVS, CDR2 FQNEAQ. The CDR3 covers 13 residues. The V end lost 2 bases, the J end lost 5 bases, and 8 bases lay between the germline ends. The CDR3 spells CASSLSTVDTQYF. The CDR3 DNA reads TGTGCCAGCAGCTTATCGACCGTAGATACGCAGTATTTT.

The table lists this clonotype with a few counts. This chain links TRBV5-1 with TRBJ2-1, with a possible D match to TRBD1 (6 bases). The CDR3 sequence is 14 residues long. Germline loops: CDR1 SGHRS, CDR2 YFSETQ. V lost 4 bases to trimming and J lost 6 bases, with 14 bases between them. The CDR3 nucleotides are TGCGCCAGCAGCACCCTGGGGGCAGGCAATGAGCAGTTCTTC. This gives the protein CASSTLGAGNEQFF.

At least ten counts were recorded for this clonotype. The V gene is TRBV12-3 or TRBV12-4, the J gene TRBJ2-7; D unclear. The V end was cut by 5 bases, the J end by 4 bases, with 9 bases between. The length of the CDR3 is 12 residues. CDR3 amino acids: CASSPVTYEQYF. DNA for the CDR3: TGTGCCAGCAGTCCTGTCACTTACGAGCAGTACTTC.

This clonotype has more than one count but fewer than ten. The chain uses TRBV7-9 and TRBJ2-3; 9 nucleotides align to TRBD1. V lost 5 bases and J lost 4; bases outside the gene matches: 10. Germline V lookup: CDR1 SEHNR, CDR2 FQNEAQ (reference sequence). This CDR3 region has 16 residues. CDR3 in amino acids: CASSTNRDREADTQYF. DNA for the CDR3: TGTGCCAGCAGCACTAACCGGGACAGGGAAGCAGATACGCAGTATTTT. The variable domain in full, with the rest retrieved from reference TRBV7-9 and TRBJ2-3, is DTGVSQNPRHKITKRGQNVTFRCDPISEHNRLYWYRQTLGQGPEFLTYFQNEAQLEKSRLLSDRFSAERPKGSFSTLEIQRTEQGDSAMYLCASSTNRDREADTQYFGPGTRLTVL.

Only a few counts were recorded for this clonotype. The chain recombines TRBV7-3 with TRBJ1-2, with D hard to call. Germline V gene lookup returns CDR1 SGHTA and CDR2 FQGTGA. Trimming left V 5 bases short and J 8 bases short, with 12 bases between. The CDR3 covers 12 residues. The chain's CDR3 is CASSPGSGGYTF. CDR3 coding DNA: TGTGCCAGCAGCCCGGGTTCCGGGGGCTACACCTTC.

CDR3 amino acids: CAISESGPGGINEQFF. The CDR3 nucleotides are TGTGCCATCAGTGAGTCGGGCCCGGGGGGGATAAATGAGCAGTTCTTC. The V call is TRBV10-3, the J call TRBJ2-1; TRBD2 matches 8 bases. The ends lost 0 bases at V and 7 bases at J; junction bases unmatched: 8. This CDR3 is built from 16 residues. Germline V gene sequence: CDR1 ENHRY, CDR2 SYGVKD.

The chain joins TRBV10-3 to TRBJ2-7; the match to TRBD1 covers 9 bases. This CDR3 has 15 amino acids. Germline trimming cut 3 bases from V and 2 bases from J; bases unmatched to any gene: 5. CDR1 and CDR2 from the germline V gene are ENHRY and SYGVKD. CDR3 in amino acids: CAISDRGTGTYEQYF. The CDR3 DNA follows: TGTGCCATCAGTGATAGAGGGACAGGGACCTACGAGCAGTACTTC.

The chain combines TRBV7-9 with TRBJ1-1; D not resolved. The CDR3 has 13 amino acids. V was shortened by 5 bases and J by 2 bases, with 9 bases between the two germline ends. CDR1 and CDR2 (germline): SEHNR, FQNEAQ (reference sequence). CDR3 DNA sequence: TGTGCCAGCAGCAGTGAAGGTAACACTGAAGCTTTCTTT. Translated, it gives CASSSEGNTEAFF.

The rearrangement links TRBV20-1 to TRBJ2-2; the match to TRBD1 covers 7 bases. CDR1 is DFQATT and CDR2 is SNEGSKA in the germline V gene (reference sequence). CDR3 length: 14 residues. V was pared by 5 bases and J by 0 bases, with 3 bases of the junction left unmatched. The CDR3 DNA follows: TGCAGTGCTCCGGGACAGCCGAACACCGGGGAGCTGTTTTTT. Translated: CSAPGQPNTGELFF.

This clonotype appeared a few times. The CDR3 loop reads CASSLDWGAGEQYF. CDR3 bases: TGCGCCAGCAGCTTGGACTGGGGCGCGGGTGAGCAGTACTTC. The V and J genes are TRBV5-1 and TRBJ2-7; tentatively, D is TRBD1 or TRBD2 (5 bases each). The V gene's germline CDR1 is SGHRS and CDR2 YFSETQ. The CDR3 is 14 residues long. V lost 0 bases, J lost 7 bases, and 14 bases lay in between.

This clonotype showed up many times. The gene calls are TRBV5-1 and TRBJ2-7; TRBD1 matches 8 bases. Per germline, CDR1 SGHRS and CDR2 YFSETQ. J gave up 0 bases and V 3 bases, and 2 bases lay outside the gene matches. This CDR3 contains 14 residues. The CDR3 DNA reads as TGCGCCAGCAGCTCGGGACAGGCCTCCTACGAGCAGTACTTC. This encodes CASSSGQASYEQYF. The variable domain in full, with the rest retrieved from reference TRBV5-1 and TRBJ2-7, is KAGVTQTPRYLIKTRGQQVTLSCSPISGHRSVSWYQQTPGQGLQFLFEYFSETQRNKGNFPGRFSGRQFSNSRSEMNVSTLELGDSALYLCASSSGQASYEQYFGPGTRLTVT.

The chain joins TRBV10-3 to TRBJ1-2; TRBD1 is a possible D gene (6 bases). There are 13 residues in the CDR3. Germline CDR1 and CDR2: ENHRY and SYGVKD. Between the trimmed V and J ends, which lost 6 bases and 1 base, there was a span of 9 bases. CDR3 protein: CAIRKDSNYGYTF. The DNA of the CDR3 is TGTGCCATCAGAAAGGACAGTAACTATGGCTACACCTTC.

The V call is TRBV7-8, the J call TRBJ1-2; D may be TRBD1 (5 bases). The CDR3 has 14 residues. The V gene lost 5 bases and the J gene lost 5 bases, with 15 bases spanning the gap. Germline CDR1 reads SGHVS; CDR2 reads FQNEAQ. DNA for the CDR3: TGTGCCAGCAGCCTAAGTCCATGGGGGTATGGCTACACCTTC. Its protein product is CASSLSPWGYGYTF.

The rearrangement links TRBV19 to TRBJ1-5, with D unclear. Deletions cut 1 base from V and 4 bases from J, with 11 bases between. This CDR3 has 15 residues. CDR1 and CDR2 from the germline V gene are LNHDA and SQIVND (reference sequence). The CDR3 nucleotides are TGTGCCAGTAGTATAGTCATTCGGGGTAATCAGCCCCAGCATTTT. This encodes CASSIVIRGNQPQHF. The complete variable domain, with remaining parts taken from reference TRBV19 and TRBJ1-5, reads DGGITQSPKYLFRKEGQNVTLSCEQNLNHDAMYWYRQDPGQGLRLIYYSQIVNDFQKGDIAEGYSVSREKKESFPLTVTSAQKNPTAFYLCASSIVIRGNQPQHFGDGTRLSIL.